Only a few counts were recorded for the clone carrying this T cell receptor (beta chain). A much more abundant neighbour one base away suggests this may be a read error. The sample originates from a study of neurological immune-mediated disorders. Where libraries were unsorted, they were derived from 2 million PBMCs stored at -80 degrees C. The method for making cDNA was 5'RACE, and it used 10-nucleotide random UMIs. TCRdb reprocessed the 5' RACE reads via MiXCR and lists one record per CDR3 protein. The sample comprises approximately 66,000 distinct CDR3 sequences, under 3.5% of which are singletons, and 3.7% rests with the top ten. The ends were cut back, 0 bases at V and 6 bases at J, with 12 bases in the middle. CDR1 is SGHRS, CDR2 YFSETQ, per germline. The CDR3 is made up of 14 amino acids.

The sequencing sample was made of PBMCs. This receptor was obtained from a man between 35 and 55 years old with multiple sclerosis. V gene TRBV5-1 combines with J gene TRBJ1-1, with D possibly being TRBD1 (5 bases). CDR3 in amino acids: CASSLVKEGAEAFF. The CDR3 nucleotides are TGCGCCAGCAGCTTGGTAAAGGAAGGGGCTGAAGCTTTCTTT.